This is a list of T cell receptor beta chains from one sample in a study of blood T cell repertoires in COVID-19. Using immunoSEQ multiplex PCR, the repertoire was profiled, and TCRdb retains in-frame clones only, with some absent. The sample contains around 390,000 clones, 87% of which appear only once. Sequenced input: PBMCs or T cells enriched from blood (not recorded which). These receptor sequences come from a woman aged 45-65 years who had recovered from COVID-19. The CDR3 runs from the conserved cysteine through the conserved F or W. The order of the fields is D gene, V gene, clone size, J gene, CDR3 protein, CDR3 DNA. A D gene is named only where the DNA matches it firmly. A clone size is listed for some rows: how often the clone was seen (once, few, many), or a class if it is expanded.

NA	TRBV4-1	NA	TRBJ1-5	CASSRETGNSNQPQHF	TGCGCCAGCAGCCGAGAGACGGGGAATAGCAATCAGCCCCAGCATTTT
NA	TRBV2	NA	TRBJ1-1	CASSGRRGSTEAFF	TGTGCCAGCAGTGGTAGGCGGGGAAGTACTGAAGCTTTCTTT
NA	TRBV7-8	NA	TRBJ1-1	CASSSYFETGNTEAFF	TGTGCCAGCAGCTCCTACTTTGAGACAGGGAACACTGAAGCTTTCTTT
NA	TRBV5-5	NA	TRBJ2-3	CASSLSGVSTDTQYF	TGTGCCAGCAGCTTGTCAGGGGTCAGCACAGATACGCAGTATTTT
NA	TRBV7-2	NA	TRBJ1-2	CASSLASGGREGYTF	TGTGCCAGCAGCTTAGCTTCGGGGGGGCGTGAGGGCTACACCTTC
NA	TRBV2	NA	TRBJ1-5	CASSETNHQPQHF	TGTGCCAGCAGTGAAACTAATCATCAGCCCCAGCATTTT
TRBD2	TRBV7-8	NA	TRBJ2-5	CASSFGLAGAGAQYF	TGTGCCAGCAGCTTCGGACTAGCGGGGGCTGGGGCCCAGTACTTC
NA	TRBV9	NA	TRBJ1-2	CASSVAGRTDYGYTF	TGTGCCAGCAGCGTAGCAGGACGGACAGACTATGGCTACACCTTC
TRBD1	TRBV6-5	few	TRBJ1-1	CASSRTGRLSEAFF	TGTGCCAGCAGCAGGACAGGGCGACTCTCTGAAGCTTTCTTT
NA	TRBV29-1	NA	TRBJ1-1	CSVLEGYTEAFF	TGCAGCGTTTTGGAGGGCTACACTGAAGCTTTCTTT
TRBD2	TRBV10-2	NA	TRBJ2-3	CASSQAGLTDTQYF	TGCGCCAGCTCCCAAGCGGGGCTGACGGATACGCAGTATTTT
NA	TRBV12-5	NA	TRBJ1-2	CASGKPYGRVYTF	TGTGCTAGTGGAAAACCTTATGGCAGGGTGTACACCTTC
NA	TRBV28	NA	TRBJ1-5	CASRPGGAVNQPQHF	TGTGCCAGCAGGCCTGGGGGGGCCGTGAATCAGCCCCAGCATTTT
TRBD1	TRBV30	NA	TRBJ1-1	CAGSDRRAEAFF	TGTGCCGGATCGGACAGGAGAGCTGAAGCTTTCTTT
TRBD1	TRBV6-5	NA	TRBJ2-2	CATDDRDTGELFF	TGTGCCACCGACGACAGGGACACCGGGGAGCTGTTTTTT
TRBD1	TRBV18	few	TRBJ1-6	CASSKGQGNSPLHF	TGTGCCAGCTCAAAAGGACAGGGTAATTCACCCCTCCACTTT
TRBD1	TRBV27	NA	TRBJ2-7	CASSLSDRGYEQYF	TGTGCCAGCAGTTTATCGGACAGGGGGTACGAGCAGTACTTC
TRBD1	TRBV5-5	NA	TRBJ1-6	CASSNTGGYYNSPLHF	TGTGCCAGCAGCAACACAGGGGGCTACTATAATTCACCCCTCCACTTT
NA	TRBV14	NA	TRBJ1-3	CASSQGAGGNTIYF	TGTGCCAGCAGCCAAGGGGCAGGAGGAAACACCATATATTTT
NA	TRBV6-2/TRBV6-3	NA	TRBJ1-5	CASSRGQNNQPQHF	TGTGCCAGCAGTAGAGGACAGAACAATCAGCCCCAGCATTTT
TRBD2	TRBV6-2/TRBV6-3	NA	TRBJ2-1	CASSYKAGGLQIEQFF	TGTGCCAGCAGTTACAAAGCGGGGGGGCTCCAGATTGAGCAGTTCTTC
TRBD1	TRBV3-1/TRBV3-2	NA	TRBJ1-6	CASSQETGTGLNSPLHF	TGTGCCAGCAGCCAAGAAACCGGGACAGGGCTAAATTCACCCCTCCACTTT
NA	TRBV5-1	NA	TRBJ1-1	CASSLAARNTEAFF	TGCGCCAGCAGCTTGGCCGCTAGGAACACTGAAGCTTTCTTT
TRBD2	TRBV29-1	NA	TRBJ2-1	CSARPGTREFF	TGCAGCGCTAGACCCGGGACTAGGGAGTTCTTC
NA	TRBV25-1	NA	TRBJ2-4	CASGGADIQYF	TGTGCCAGCGGGGGGGCGGACATTCAGTACTTC
NA	TRBV25-1	NA	TRBJ1-1	CASSEGPEAFF	TGTGCCAGCAGTGAAGGGCCTGAAGCTTTCTTT
NA	TRBV6-5	NA	TRBJ1-2	CASSSGQLHKYYGYTF	TGTGCCAGCAGTTCTGGACAGCTCCACAAGTACTATGGCTACACCTTC
NA	TRBV28	NA	TRBJ2-4	CASSTWTVAKNIQYF	TGTGCCAGCAGTACCTGGACAGTAGCCAAAAACATTCAGTACTTC
NA	TRBV5-1	NA	TRBJ1-1	CASSPLVGEAFF	TGCGCCAGCAGCCCACTAGTAGGGGAAGCTTTCTTT
NA	TRBV2	NA	TRBJ2-7	CASSDQSLYEQYF	TGTGCCAGCAGTGACCAGTCCCTCTACGAGCAGTACTTC
NA	TRBV6-1	NA	TRBJ1-6	CASSEEAGGGRPLHF	TGTGCCAGCAGTGAGGAGGCAGGCGGCGGTCGACCCCTCCACTTT
NA	TRBV4-3	NA	TRBJ1-1	CASSQVGTLNTEAFF	TGCGCCAGCAGCCAAGTCGGGACACTGAACACTGAAGCTTTCTTT